These 18 T cell receptor beta chains originate from one sample sequenced in a study of cytomegalovirus exposure and HLA in healthy donors. This PCR relied on a set of 60 Vbeta primers and 13 Jbeta primers. Using immunoSEQ multiplex PCR, the repertoire was profiled, and TCRdb retains in-frame clones only, with some absent. The sample holds roughly 140,000 clones, roughly 82% seen once. Sequenced input: PBMCs. The receptors come from a man between 25 and 39 years old in good health and CMV-seropositive.

For this clone: One end of the junction varies from germline; a read error may be responsible. The same CDR3 is also encoded by other DNA sequences in this sample. The rearrangement joins TRBV10-2 to TRBJ2-5; 12 bases fit TRBD1. The CDR3 loop spans 17 amino acids. Germline CDR1 is WSHSY and CDR2 is SAAADI. The CDR3 loop reads CASSGWTGTGGRRTQYF. In nucleotides, the CDR3 is TGCGCCAGCAGTGGATGGACCGGGACAGGGGGCAGGAGGACCCAATACTTC.

V and J are TRBV27 and TRBJ2-5; the D gene is possibly TRBD1 (5 bases). V lost 6 bases and J 2 bases, leaving 10 bases between the germline ends. This CDR3 has 13 residues. The germline V gene encodes CDR1 MNHEY and CDR2 SMNVEV (reference sequence). The DNA for the CDR3 is TGTGCCAGCAGCAGGGCGCCACAAGAGACCCAGTACTTC. Its translation is CASSRAPQETQYF.

The chain carries TRBV9 and TRBJ2-7; D not resolved. Germline V gene sequence: CDR1 SGDLS, CDR2 YYNGEE. Deletions cut 0 bases from V and 3 bases from J, with 13 bases between. The CDR3 sequence is 15 residues long. CDR3 sequence reads: CASSVGLGEDYEQYF. CDR3 DNA: TGTGCCAGCAGCGTAGGGTTAGGAGAGGACTACGAGCAGTACTTC.

The gene calls are TRBV10-3 and TRBJ1-2; 7 bases align to TRBD1. Germline V CDR1 and CDR2: ENHRY, SYGVKD. CDR3 length: 13 residues. The V gene end was trimmed by 4 bases and the J gene end by 1 base; junction bases not matched to a gene: 0. The CDR3 loop reads CAISGDSNYGYTF. DNA for the CDR3: TGTGCCATCAGTGGGGACAGTAACTATGGCTACACCTTC.

In the case of this clone: At one end, the junction sequence differs from germline, possibly due to a read error. The chain recombines TRBV5-1 with TRBJ2-7, with D perhaps matching TRBD1 (6 bases). The CDR3 extends over 16 amino acids. Germline assignment: CDR1 SGHRS and CDR2 YFSETQ. The CDR3 nucleotides read TGCGCCAGCAGATTGGACAGCCCTACAGATACTTACGAGCAGTACTTC. Protein: CASRLDSPTDTYEQYF.

CDR3 DNA: TGCGCCAGCAGCTCCGACAGGGGGCGAGGTACTGAAGCTTTCTTT. Its protein product is CASSSDRGRGTEAFF. This sequence joins TRBV5-1 and TRBJ1-1; 10 bases line up with TRBD1. This CDR3 region has 15 residues. The ends lost 3 bases at V and 5 bases at J; junction bases unmatched: 7. The germline V gene has CDR1 SGHRS and CDR2 YFSETQ.

The chain recombines TRBV29-1 with TRBJ2-1; 9 bases map to TRBD2. The V segment lost 3 bases and the J segment 7 bases; nucleotides outside the gene matches: 10. This CDR3 is 15 amino acids long. Germline CDR1 is SQVTM and CDR2 is ANQGSEA. CDR3 sequence reads: CSVDKISGSLNEQFF. CDR3 DNA sequence: TGCAGCGTTGATAAGATTAGCGGGAGTTTAAATGAGCAGTTCTTC.

The chain's CDR3 is CASSARDRSTDTQYF. The CDR3 coding sequence is TGTGCCAGCAGCGCCCGGGACAGGTCCACAGATACGCAGTATTTT. The chain links TRBV9 to TRBJ2-3, with 8 bases identical to TRBD1. The CDR3 extends over 15 amino acids. Germline CDR1 reads SGDLS; CDR2 reads YYNGEE. Trimming cost V 3 bases and J 2 bases; bases outside gene matches: 5.

The genes are TRBV27 and TRBJ2-7, with D perhaps TRBD1 (5 bases). This CDR3 is built from 17 residues. The germline gives CDR1 MNHEY, CDR2 SMNVEV (reference sequence). Trimming shortened V by 0 bases and J by 0 bases, and 15 bases separated the two germline ends. CDR3 nucleotides: TGTGCCAGCAGTTTATCGATTGGGCCAGGGCTCTCCTACGAGCAGTACTTC. Protein sequence: CASSLSIGPGLSYEQYF.

The chain is built from TRBV29-1 and TRBJ1-1; D gene unclear. CDR3 length equals 11 residues. The germline CDR1 and CDR2 sequences are SQVTM and ANQGSEA. The germline V and J ends were trimmed by 6 bases and 10 bases, with 15 bases remaining between them. CDR3 nucleotides: TGCAGCGTCGAGCTCTGGAGCATAGCTTTCTTT. This encodes CSVELWSIAFF.

J is TRBJ1-5 and V is TRBV19, with D tentatively TRBD1 (5 bases). Germline V gene sequence: CDR1 LNHDA, CDR2 SQIVND (reference sequence). Trimming left V 6 bases short and J 2 bases short, with 14 bases between. The CDR3 loop spans 15 amino acids. The CDR3, as DNA: TGTGCCAGTAGCGGACACACGGATGGCAATCAGCCCCAGCATTTT. It is translated as CASSGHTDGNQPQHF.

V and J are TRBV28 and TRBJ2-7; 8 nucleotides line up with TRBD1. The germline V gene encodes CDR1 MDHEN and CDR2 SYDVKM. The CDR3 runs to 15 residues. V lost 6 bases and J lost 0; bases outside the gene matches: 7. The CDR3 sequence: CASSTRGPVSYEQYF. CDR3 nucleotide sequence: TGTGCCAGCAGCACCAGGGGGCCGGTCTCCTACGAGCAGTACTTC.

The V call is TRBV27, the J call TRBJ1-2; 7 positions agree with TRBD1. The germline gives CDR1 MNHEY, CDR2 SMNVEV (reference sequence). The ends lost 2 bases at V and 5 bases at J; junction bases unmatched: 11. This CDR3 is 16 amino acids long. CDR3 sequence: CASSLKTGLVGYGYTF. CDR3 sequence (DNA): TGTGCCAGCAGTTTAAAGACAGGGTTGGTGGGATATGGCTACACCTTC.

The CDR3 DNA reads TGTGCCAGCAGACGGGACTCTAAAGAGACCCAGTACTTC. Translation: CASRRDSKETQYF. J is TRBJ2-5 and V is TRBV6-1; D is perhaps TRBD2 (6 bases). Germline CDR1 and CDR2: MNHNS and SASEGT. Trimming took 6 bases from V and 3 from J, leaving 11 bases between them. The CDR3 contains 13 residues.

The chain links TRBV30 to TRBJ2-3, with unresolved D. V dropped 0 bases and J dropped 5 bases, with 6 bases sitting between them. This CDR3 is 12 amino acids long. Germline lookup yields CDR1 GTSNPN and CDR2 SVGIG (reference sequence). The CDR3 loop is CAWSVSRDTQYF. The DNA for the CDR3 is TGTGCCTGGAGTGTATCGAGAGATACGCAGTATTTT.

This chain connects TRBV11-2 to TRBJ2-2; no definite D call. V was pared by 2 bases and J by 2 bases, with 15 bases between. Germline lookup yields CDR1 SGHAT and CDR2 FQNNGV. This CDR3 has 17 amino acids. The CDR3, as DNA: TGTGCCAGCAGCTTATTCGGCACCGGGTTAAACACCGGGGAGCTGTTTTTT. Translating it yields CASSLFGTGLNTGELFF.

The chain has TRBV6-4 and TRBJ1-5; the D is unclear. This CDR3 comprises 13 residues. CDR1 is MRHNA and CDR2 is SNTAGT in the germline V gene. V was clipped by 5 bases and J by 3 bases, with 8 bases between them. The CDR3 coding sequence is TGTGCCAGCAGTCCCAGACACAATCAGCCCCAGCATTTT. Translation: CASSPRHNQPQHF.

This chain connects TRBV7-9 to TRBJ2-2; D gene ambiguous. CDR3 length: 14 amino acids. Trimming removed 4 bases at V and 3 bases at J, with 9 bases between. The germline gives CDR1 SEHNR, CDR2 FQNEAQ (reference sequence). This CDR3 is CASSWVDYTGELFF. The DNA of the CDR3 is TGTGCCAGCAGCTGGGTCGACTACACCGGGGAGCTGTTTTTT.